This TCR beta chain was retrieved from a study of identical twins. Study results and caveats: Invariant MAIT and iNKT cells may have partly biased zero-insertion analyses. Out-of-frame alpha sequences shared by twins were enriched for low generation probability. Surplus twin overlap in beta out-of-frame sequences was less pronounced.

V gave up 5 bases and J gave up 2 bases, with 13 bases separating them. CDR1 is SGHRS, CDR2 YFSETQ, per germline. CDR3 length: 14 amino acids. TCRdb reprocessed the 5' RACE reads with MiXCR, giving one entry per CDR3 protein. The sample shows hundreds of thousands of distinct CDR3 sequences, over 8.5% of them seen only once. This clonotype was seen many times. The antigen remains unidentified. This sample was also put to use in a study of yellow fever vaccine responses in identical twins.

This chain uses TRBV5-1 with TRBJ2-5; a weak D match, TRBD2 (5 bases). The receptor was isolated from a woman in her late teens or twenties in good health. The specimen was PBMCs. CDR3: CASRQPGSQETQYF. CDR3 DNA: TGCGCCAGCAGACAACCGGGATCTCAAGAGACCCAGTACTTC.